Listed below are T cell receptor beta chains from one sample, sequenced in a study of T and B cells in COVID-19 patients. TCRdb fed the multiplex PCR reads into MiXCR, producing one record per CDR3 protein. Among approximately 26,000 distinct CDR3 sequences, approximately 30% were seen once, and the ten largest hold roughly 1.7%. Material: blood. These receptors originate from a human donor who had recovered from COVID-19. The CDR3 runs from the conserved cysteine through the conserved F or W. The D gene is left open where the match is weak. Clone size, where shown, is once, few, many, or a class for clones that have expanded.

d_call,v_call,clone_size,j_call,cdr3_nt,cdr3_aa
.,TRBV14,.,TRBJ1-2,TGTGCCAGCAGCCTAGACGACAGCTATGGCTACACCTTC,CASSLDDSYGYTF
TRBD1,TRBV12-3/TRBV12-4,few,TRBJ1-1,TGTGCCAGCAGTTTAGGGACAGGGACTCATTCGTACACTGAAGCTTTCTTT,CASSLGTGTHSYTEAFF
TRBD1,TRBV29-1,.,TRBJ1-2,TGCAGCGTTGTGGGGACAGGGACGAACTATGGCTACACCTTC,CSVVGTGTNYGYTF
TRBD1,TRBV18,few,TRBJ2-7,TGTGCCAGCTCACCAAACCCTCGGACAGGGTCCTACGAGCAGTACTTC,CASSPNPRTGSYEQYF
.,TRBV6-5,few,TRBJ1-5,TGTGCCAGCAGTGAAGCAGGGCACAAGGGCAATCAGCCCCAGCATTTT,CASSEAGHKGNQPQHF
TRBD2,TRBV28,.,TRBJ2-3,TGTGCCAGCAGTTTCCCTCTAGCGGGAGGGCCGTCGACAGATACGCAGTATTTT,CASSFPLAGGPSTDTQYF
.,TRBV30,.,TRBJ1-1,TGTGCCACGGGGGAGACAGAGGAAGCTTTCTTT,CATGETEEAFF
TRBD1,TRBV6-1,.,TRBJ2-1,TGTGCCAGCAGTGAAGGGGCAGGGGGCAATGAGCAGTTCTTC,CASSEGAGGNEQFF
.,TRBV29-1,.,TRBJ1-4,TGCAGTGTTCGTCAGGGGAGTAATGAAAAACTGTTTTTT,CSVRQGSNEKLFF
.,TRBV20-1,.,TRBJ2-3,TGCAGTGCGAATAGAAGGGGGGGTGGGACAGATACGCAGTATTTT,CSANRRGGGTDTQYF
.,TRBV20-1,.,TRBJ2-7,TGCAGTGCTCACAGTGGATCACGCGTCGAGCAGTACTTC,CSAHSGSRVEQYF
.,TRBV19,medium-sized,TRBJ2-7,TGTGCCAGTAGTATCGCCCTGAATCGCTACGAGCAGTACTTC,CASSIALNRYEQYF
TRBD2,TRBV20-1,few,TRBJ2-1,TGCAGTGCTAGACAACTAGCGAGCTACAATGAGCAGTTCTTC,CSARQLASYNEQFF
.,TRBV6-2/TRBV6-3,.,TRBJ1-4,TGTGCCAGCAGGAGTGATCCTACTAATGAAAAACTGTTTTTT,CASRSDPTNEKLFF
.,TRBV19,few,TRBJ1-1,TGTGCCAGTAGTATCTCCCAGGGAGTGTCCACTGAAGCTTTCTTT,CASSISQGVSTEAFF
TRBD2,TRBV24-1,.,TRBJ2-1,TGTGCCACCAGTGACGCCCTAGCGGGGGGGTACAATGAGCAGTTCTTC,CATSDALAGGYNEQFF
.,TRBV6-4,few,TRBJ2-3,TGTGCCAGCAGCCCTATTGAGACAGATACGCAGTATTTT,CASSPIETDTQYF
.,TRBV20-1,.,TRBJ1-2,TGCAGTGCTAGAGGAGGACAAGGTTATGGCTACACCTTC,CSARGGQGYGYTF
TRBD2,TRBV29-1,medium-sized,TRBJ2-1,TGCAGCGTTTTGAGCGGGAGGTCTTACAATGAGCAGTTCTTC,CSVLSGRSYNEQFF
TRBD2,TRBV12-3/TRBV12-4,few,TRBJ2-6,TGTGCCAGCAGAGAACTAGCGGGAGAGGTTGGGGCCAACGTCCTGACTTTC,CASRELAGEVGANVLTF
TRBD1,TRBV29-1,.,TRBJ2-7,TGCAGCTTGGGACAGGGCACCTACGAGCAGTACTTC,CSLGQGTYEQYF
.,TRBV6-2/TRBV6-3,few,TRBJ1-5,TGTGCCAGCCGGTTCCCAGCGGGCAATCAGCCCCAGCATTTT,CASRFPAGNQPQHF
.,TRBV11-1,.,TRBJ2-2,TGTGCCAGCAGCTCTCACAGGCTACCGAACACCGGGGAGCTGTTTTTT,CASSSHRLPNTGELFF
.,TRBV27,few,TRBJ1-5,TGTGCCAGCAGTTTATCATGGAATCAGCCCCAGCATTTT,CASSLSWNQPQHF
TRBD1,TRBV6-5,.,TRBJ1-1,TGTGCCAGCAGTTACTCGTTGGGGACAGGGGGCCCAGGAAACACTGAAGCTTTCTTT,CASSYSLGTGGPGNTEAFF
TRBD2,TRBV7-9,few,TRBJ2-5,TGTGCCAGCAGCCCCCTCCCACTAGCGGGAGGGGAGACCCAGTACTTC,CASSPLPLAGGETQYF
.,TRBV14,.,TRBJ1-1,TGTGCCAGCAGCCAAGATGCGTGGGAAGGGAGGAACACTGAAGCTTTCTTT,CASSQDAWEGRNTEAFF
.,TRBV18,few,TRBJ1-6,TGTGCCAGCTCACCCGGTCAACCCGATTCACCCCTCCACTTT,CASSPGQPDSPLHF
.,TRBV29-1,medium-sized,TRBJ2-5,TGCAGCGTTGCCCAGGGCTGGGAGACCCAGTACTTC,CSVAQGWETQYF
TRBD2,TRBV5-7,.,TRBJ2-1,TGTGCCAGCAGCTTGGTGGGTAGCGGGGGGGCAGTGGACCAGTTCTTC,CASSLVGSGGAVDQFF
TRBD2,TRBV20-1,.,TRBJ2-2,TGCAGTGCTAGGCCGGGACTAGTCACCGGGGAGCTGTTTTTT,CSARPGLVTGELFF
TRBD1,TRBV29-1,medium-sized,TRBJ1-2,TGCAGCGTTGAAGAGGGCCAGGGGGCAGATGGCTACACCTTC,CSVEEGQGADGYTF
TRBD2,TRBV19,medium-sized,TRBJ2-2,TGTGCCAGTAGGGCGCGGGGGGCGAACACCGGGGAGCTGTTTTTT,CASRARGANTGELFF
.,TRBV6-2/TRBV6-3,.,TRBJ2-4,TGTGCCACCAGGGGGGACAGCTGCCGCATTCAGTACTTC,CATRGDSCRIQYF
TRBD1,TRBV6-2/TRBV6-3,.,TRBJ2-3,TGTGCCAGCAGTCCCTTACAGGGACAGGGAAGGGGTACGCAGTATTTT,CASSPLQGQGRGTQYF
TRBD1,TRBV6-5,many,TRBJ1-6,TGTGCCAGCAGTTACTCGAACTTGGGGACAGGGCAATCACCCCTCCACTTT,CASSYSNLGTGQSPLHF
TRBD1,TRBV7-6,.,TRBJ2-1,TGTGCCTCAGGGGGTGACCGTGAGCAGTTCTTC,CASGGDREQFF
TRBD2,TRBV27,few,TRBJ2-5,TGTGCCAGCACTATAGCGGGGGGGGTGACCCAGTACTTC,CASTIAGGVTQYF
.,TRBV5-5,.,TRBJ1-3,TGTGCCAGCAGTATTAGTGACTCTGGAAACACCATATATTTT,CASSISDSGNTIYF
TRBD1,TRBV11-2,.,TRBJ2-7,TGTGCCAGCAGCTTAGATTCGATGACAGGGGGCGGCGAGCAGTACTTC,CASSLDSMTGGGEQYF
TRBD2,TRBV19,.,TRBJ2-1,TGTGCCAGTAGTATGCGGGAGGGCCGGTATGAGCAGTTCTTC,CASSMREGRYEQFF
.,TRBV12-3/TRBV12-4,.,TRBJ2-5,TGTGCCAGCAGTTTAAGGGACGGGAAGACCCAGTACTTC,CASSLRDGKTQYF
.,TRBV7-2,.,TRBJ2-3,TGTGCCAGCAGCTTAGGTTTAGGAGAGCTGCAGTATTTT,CASSLGLGELQYF
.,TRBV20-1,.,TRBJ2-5,TGCAGTGCTAGGGGGCCGACTACCCTGGTAGAGACCCAGTACTTC,CSARGPTTLVETQYF
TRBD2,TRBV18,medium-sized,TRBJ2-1,TGTGCCAGCTCACCGCCGACTAGCGGTAACAATGAGCAGTTCTTC,CASSPPTSGNNEQFF
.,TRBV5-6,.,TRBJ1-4,TGTGCCAGCAGCTTGGTCAGTGCGGAACTGTTTTTT,CASSLVSAELFF
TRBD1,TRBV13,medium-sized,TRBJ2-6,TGTGCCAGCAGCCCTCCCGGGGACAGGGAGACTGGGGCCAACGTCCTGACTTTC,CASSPPGDRETGANVLTF
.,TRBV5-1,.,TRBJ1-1,TGCGCCAGCACCCCGGGGGACGTTGTGACTGAAGCTTTCTTT,CASTPGDVVTEAFF
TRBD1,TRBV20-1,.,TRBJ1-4,TGCAGTCCAGGGGGGCCTGCAACTAATGAAAAACTGTTTTTT,CSPGGPATNEKLFF
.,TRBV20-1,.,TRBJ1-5,TGCAGTGCTAGTTTAGGGGGGCTGGGGAATCAGCCCCAGCATTTT,CSASLGGLGNQPQHF
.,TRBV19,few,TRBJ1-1,TGTGCCAGTAGTATAGATTTACGGATAGGGACGGGCACTGAAGCTTTCTTT,CASSIDLRIGTGTEAFF
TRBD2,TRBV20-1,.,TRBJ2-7,TGCTCGGGTGGGGGCGGACTAGCGGGAGGCGATAGCTCCTACGAGCAGTACTTC,CSGGGGLAGGDSSYEQYF